This record covers a single T cell receptor (beta chain). Profiled with immunoSEQ multiplex PCR; TCRdb holds only in-frame clones, not every one. The sample consists of more than 200,000 clones, approximately 82% of them appearing once. These data are taken from a study of blood T cell repertoires in COVID-19. Looked up from germline, CDR1 is MNHEY and CDR2 is SVGEGT. The CDR3 contains 15 residues. Losses at the gene ends were 2 bases for V and 3 bases for J; bases not matched to a gene: 6. The sequencing input was peripheral blood. The clonotype originates from a woman between 40 and 50 years old who had recovered from COVID-19. The chain links TRBV6-2 or TRBV6-3 to TRBJ2-7; 8 bases map to TRBD1. CDR3 in DNA: TGTGCCAGCAGTTACCTAACCGGGACAGGCTACGAGCAGTACTTC. Its translation: CASSYLTGTGYEQYF.